Listed here is a single T cell receptor (delta chain). Its antigen remains unknown. The data stem from a study of Vδ1+ human thymocytes. The template was reverse-transcribed extracted RNA. Pooled V-gene forward primers with one constant-region reverse primer generated the CDR3 amplicons by multiplex PCR. TCRdb applied CATT to the multiplex PCR reads for clone calling. The table shows about 75,000 delta-chain clones, with around 30% occurring only once. Whole-study results and caveats: Thymic TRG and TRD repertoires appeared highly polyclonal, with Gaussian CDR3 length distributions.

After alphabeta T cell depletion, CD3+ Vdelta1+ Vdelta2- thymocytes were sorted. Between roughly 96% and 99.6% of sorted thymocytes were Vdelta1+. The CDR3 has 25 amino acids. The trim removed 2 bases at V and 3 bases at J, leaving 34 bases unmatched. Germline CDR1 is TSWWSYY and CDR2 is QGS. The sequencing input was Vdelta1+ gamma-delta thymocytes from the thymus. Indicated subset: FACS-sorted CD3+ TCRalphabeta- TCRVdelta1+ TCRVdelta2- thymocytes. V usage is TRDV1 and J usage is TRDJ1; 9 bases line up with TRDD3. The TCR was taken from a boy in the first two years of life who had congenital heart surgery. CDR3 region: CALGEKGDLRFFWGIRRGVADKLIF. CDR3 DNA sequence: TGTGCTCTTGGGGAAAAAGGCGACCTACGGTTTTTCTGGGGGATTCGACGAGGTGTTGCCGATAAACTCATCTTT.